The clone carrying this T cell receptor (beta chain) appeared a few times. Its antigen remains unidentified. These data originate in a study of T cell repertoires in cytomegalovirus infection. About the research overall: CMV epitopes, recently identified HLA-C-restricted and well-studied HLA-B-restricted, were used. An indication of both CMV infection and matching HLA type came from public TCR beta signatures. Study conclusions and caveats: Totalled public TCR beta family frequency picked out people who carried CMV plus the relevant HLA. The ex vivo response was dominated by HLA-C-restricted CMV-specific TCR beta clonotypes.

CDR3 size: 17 residues. Deletions cut 3 bases from V and 6 bases from J, with 23 bases between. In germline, CDR1 is SGHDT, CDR2 YYEEEE. One entry per CDR3 protein, called by TCRdb with MiXCR from the reads. The sample lists about 89,000 distinct CDR3 sequences, approximately 30% occurring once. V and J are TRBV5-6 and TRBJ2-3; D possibly uses TRBD1 or TRBD2 (5 bases each). The clonotype comes from a human donor in good health (CMV status not recorded). Some clones in this sample may be carry-over from other donors' samples. The input for sequencing was CD8+ T cells from cultured PBMCs, taken from culture after CMV antigen stimulation. As DNA, the CDR3 is TGTGCCAGCAGCTGGGGCTCCGGGACCGGGGATTCGGATACGCAGTATTTT. As protein: CASSWGSGTGDSDTQYF.